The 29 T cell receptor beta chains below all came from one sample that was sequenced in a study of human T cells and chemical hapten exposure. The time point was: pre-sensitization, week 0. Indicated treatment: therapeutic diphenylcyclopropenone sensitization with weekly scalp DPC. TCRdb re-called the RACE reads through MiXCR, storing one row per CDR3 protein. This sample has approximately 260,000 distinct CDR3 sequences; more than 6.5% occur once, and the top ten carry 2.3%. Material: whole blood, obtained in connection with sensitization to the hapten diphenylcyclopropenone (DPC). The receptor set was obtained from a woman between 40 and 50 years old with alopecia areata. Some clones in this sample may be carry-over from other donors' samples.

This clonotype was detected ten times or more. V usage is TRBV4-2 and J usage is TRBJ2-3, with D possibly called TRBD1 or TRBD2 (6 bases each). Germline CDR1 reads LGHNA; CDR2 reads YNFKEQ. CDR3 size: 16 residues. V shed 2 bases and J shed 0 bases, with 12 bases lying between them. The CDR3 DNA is TGTGCCAGCAGCCAAAGGGGGGACTCTAGCACAGATACGCAGTATTTT. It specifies CASSQRGDSSTDTQYF.

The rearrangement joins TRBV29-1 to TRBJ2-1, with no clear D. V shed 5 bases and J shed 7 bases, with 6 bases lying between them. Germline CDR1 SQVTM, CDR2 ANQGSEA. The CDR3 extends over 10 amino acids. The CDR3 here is CSVQENEQFF. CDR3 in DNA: TGCAGCGTTCAGGAAAATGAGCAGTTCTTC.

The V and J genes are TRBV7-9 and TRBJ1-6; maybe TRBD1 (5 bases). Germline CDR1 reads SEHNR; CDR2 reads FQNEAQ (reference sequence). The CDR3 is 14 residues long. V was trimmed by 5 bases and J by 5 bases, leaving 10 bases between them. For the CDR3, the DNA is TGTGCCAGCAGCCGGGGGGATGATAATTCACCCCTCCACTTT. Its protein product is CASSRGDDNSPLHF.

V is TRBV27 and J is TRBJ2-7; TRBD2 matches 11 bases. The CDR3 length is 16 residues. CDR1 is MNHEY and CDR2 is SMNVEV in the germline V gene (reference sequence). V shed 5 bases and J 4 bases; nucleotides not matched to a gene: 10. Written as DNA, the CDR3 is TGTGCCAGCAGTCCTTTGAGTAGCGGGAGGGCGTACGAGCAGTACTTC. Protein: CASSPLSSGRAYEQYF.

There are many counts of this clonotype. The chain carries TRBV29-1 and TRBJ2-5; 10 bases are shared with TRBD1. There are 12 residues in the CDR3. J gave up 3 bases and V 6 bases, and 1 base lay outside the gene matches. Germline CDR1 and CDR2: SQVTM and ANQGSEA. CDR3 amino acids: CSVGQGKETQYF. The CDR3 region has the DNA TGCAGCGTGGGACAGGGGAAAGAGACCCAGTACTTC.

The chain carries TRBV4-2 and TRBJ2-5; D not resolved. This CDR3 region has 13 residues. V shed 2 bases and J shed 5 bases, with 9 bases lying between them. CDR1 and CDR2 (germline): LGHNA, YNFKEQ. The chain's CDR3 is CASSQIGTETQYF. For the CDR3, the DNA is TGTGCCAGCAGCCAAATTGGTACGGAGACCCAGTACTTC.

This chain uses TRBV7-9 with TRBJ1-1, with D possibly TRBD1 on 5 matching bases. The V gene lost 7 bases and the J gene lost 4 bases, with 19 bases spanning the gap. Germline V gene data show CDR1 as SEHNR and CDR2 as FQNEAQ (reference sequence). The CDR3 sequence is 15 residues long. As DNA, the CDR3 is TGTGCCAGCATAGGGGCCAACCTTGGGGGCACTGAAGCTTTCTTT. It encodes CASIGANLGGTEAFF.

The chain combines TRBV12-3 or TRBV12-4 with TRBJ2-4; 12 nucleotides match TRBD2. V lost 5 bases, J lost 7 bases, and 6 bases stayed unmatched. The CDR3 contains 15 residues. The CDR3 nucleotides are TGTGCCAGCAGTCAAAAACTAGCGGGAGGCAACATTCAGTACTTC. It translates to CASSQKLAGGNIQYF.

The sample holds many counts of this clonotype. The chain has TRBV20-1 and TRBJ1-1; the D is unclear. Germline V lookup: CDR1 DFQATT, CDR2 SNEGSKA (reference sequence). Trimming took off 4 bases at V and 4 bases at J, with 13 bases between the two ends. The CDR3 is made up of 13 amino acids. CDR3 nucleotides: TGCAGTGCTAATGGACCCTGGGGCACTGAAGCTTTCTTT. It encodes CSANGPWGTEAFF.

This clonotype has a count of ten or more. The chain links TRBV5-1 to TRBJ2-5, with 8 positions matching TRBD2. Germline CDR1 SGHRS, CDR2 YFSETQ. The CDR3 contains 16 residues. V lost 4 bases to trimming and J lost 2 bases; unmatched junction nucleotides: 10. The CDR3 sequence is CASSPLAGYLQETQYF. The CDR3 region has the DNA TGCGCCAGCAGCCCCTTAGCGGGGTACCTGCAAGAGACCCAGTACTTC.

The CDR3 DNA reads TGTGCCAGCAGTTACCGGGCGGGTGCGGGCTCACCCCTCCACTTT. Protein product: CASSYRAGAGSPLHF. The chain couples TRBV6-5 to TRBJ1-6; D is undetermined. CDR3 length: 15 amino acids. Germline V CDR1 and CDR2: MNHEY, SVGAGI. V dropped 2 bases and J dropped 10 bases, with 15 bases sitting between them.

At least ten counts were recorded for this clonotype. CDR3 sequence (DNA): TGTGCCAGCAGCTTACTCTTGGGGGGTTACATGAACACTGAAGCTTTCTTT. Its translation: CASSLLLGGYMNTEAFF. This chain uses TRBV7-9 with TRBJ1-1; maybe TRBD1 (5 bases). Germline assignment: CDR1 SEHNR and CDR2 FQNEAQ (reference sequence). The V end was cut by 2 bases, the J end by 0 bases, with 16 bases between. The CDR3 loop spans 17 amino acids. The full variable domain, completed using reference TRBV7-9 and TRBJ1-1, is DTGVSQNPRHKITKRGQNVTFRCDPISEHNRLYWYRQTLGQGPEFLTYFQNEAQLEKSRLLSDRFSAERPKGSFSTLEIQRTEQGDSAMYLCASSLLLGGYMNTEAFFGQGTRLTVV.

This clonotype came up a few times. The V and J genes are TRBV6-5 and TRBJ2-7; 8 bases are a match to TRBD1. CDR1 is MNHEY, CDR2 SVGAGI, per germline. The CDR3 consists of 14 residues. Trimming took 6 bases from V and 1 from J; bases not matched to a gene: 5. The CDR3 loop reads CASRTQGVSYEQYF. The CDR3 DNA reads TGTGCCAGCAGGACACAGGGGGTTTCCTACGAGCAGTACTTC.

This CDR3 is CASRRGTSTDTQYF. In DNA, the CDR3 is TGCGCCAGCAGAAGGGGGACTAGCACAGATACGCAGTATTTT. The chain combines TRBV5-1 with TRBJ2-3, with D possibly being TRBD1 or TRBD2 (6 bases each). The CDR3 spans 14 residues. Looked up from germline, CDR1 is SGHRS and CDR2 is YFSETQ. V was shortened by 5 bases and J by 0 bases, with 10 bases between the two germline ends.

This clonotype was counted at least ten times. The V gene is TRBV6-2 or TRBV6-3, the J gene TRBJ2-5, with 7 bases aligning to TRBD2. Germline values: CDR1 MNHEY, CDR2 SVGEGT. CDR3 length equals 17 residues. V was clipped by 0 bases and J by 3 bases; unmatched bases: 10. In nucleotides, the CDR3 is TGTGCCAGCAGTTACTCGCTTAGGGGCGGGAGTAAAGAGACCCAGTACTTC. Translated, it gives CASSYSLRGGSKETQYF.

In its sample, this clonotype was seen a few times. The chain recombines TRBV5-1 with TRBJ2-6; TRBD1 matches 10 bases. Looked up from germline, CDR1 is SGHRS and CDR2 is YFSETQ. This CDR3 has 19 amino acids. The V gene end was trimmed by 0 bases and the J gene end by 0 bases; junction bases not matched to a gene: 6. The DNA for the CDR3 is TGCGCCAGCAGCTTGGACCGGGACAGGGGCCCCTCTGGGGCCAACGTCCTGACTTTC. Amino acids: CASSLDRDRGPSGANVLTF.

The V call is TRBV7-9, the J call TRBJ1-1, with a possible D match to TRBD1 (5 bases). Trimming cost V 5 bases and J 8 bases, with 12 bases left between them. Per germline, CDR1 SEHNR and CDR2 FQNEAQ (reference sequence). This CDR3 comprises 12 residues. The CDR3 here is CASSGGVGEAFF. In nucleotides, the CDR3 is TGTGCCAGCAGCGGAGGGGTTGGAGAAGCTTTCTTT.

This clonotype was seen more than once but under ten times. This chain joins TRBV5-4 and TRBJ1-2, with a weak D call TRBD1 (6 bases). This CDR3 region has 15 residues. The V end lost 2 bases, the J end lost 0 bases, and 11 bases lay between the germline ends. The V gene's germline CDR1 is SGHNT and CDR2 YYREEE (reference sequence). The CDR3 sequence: CASSLSGAANYGYTF. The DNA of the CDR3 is TGTGCCAGCAGCTTATCGGGGGCGGCTAACTATGGCTACACCTTC.

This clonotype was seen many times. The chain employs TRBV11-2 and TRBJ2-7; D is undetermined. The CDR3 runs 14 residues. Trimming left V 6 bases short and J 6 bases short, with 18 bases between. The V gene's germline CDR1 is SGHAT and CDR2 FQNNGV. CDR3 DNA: TGTGCCAGCAGTTCCTCCTACGGCAGCCCCGAGCAGTACTTC. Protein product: CASSSSYGSPEQYF.

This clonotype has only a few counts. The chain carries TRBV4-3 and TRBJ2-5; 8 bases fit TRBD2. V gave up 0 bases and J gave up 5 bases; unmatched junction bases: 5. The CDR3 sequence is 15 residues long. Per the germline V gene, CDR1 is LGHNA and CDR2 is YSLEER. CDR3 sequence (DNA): TGCGCCAGCAGCCAAGATAACGGGAGGGAGGAGACCCAGTACTTC. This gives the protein CASSQDNGREETQYF.

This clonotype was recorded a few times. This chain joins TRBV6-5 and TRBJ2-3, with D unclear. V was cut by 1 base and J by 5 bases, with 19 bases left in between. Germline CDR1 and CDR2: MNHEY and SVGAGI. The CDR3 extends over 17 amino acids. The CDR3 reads CASSYFGLLFIRDTQYF. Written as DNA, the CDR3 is TGTGCCAGCAGTTACTTCGGCCTCCTCTTCATCAGAGATACGCAGTATTTT.

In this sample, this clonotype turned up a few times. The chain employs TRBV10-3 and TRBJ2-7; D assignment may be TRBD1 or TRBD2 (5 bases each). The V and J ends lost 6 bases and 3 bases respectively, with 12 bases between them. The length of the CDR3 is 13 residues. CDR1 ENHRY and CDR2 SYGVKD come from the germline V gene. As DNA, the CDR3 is TGTGCCATCAGCCGGGACGTAGACTACGAGCAGTACTTC. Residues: CAISRDVDYEQYF.

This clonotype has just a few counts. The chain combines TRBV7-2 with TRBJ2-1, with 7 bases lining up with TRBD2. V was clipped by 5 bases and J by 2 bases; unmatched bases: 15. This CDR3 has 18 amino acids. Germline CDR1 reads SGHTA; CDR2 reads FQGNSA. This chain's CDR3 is CASSPQINLAEPYNEQFF. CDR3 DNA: TGTGCCAGCAGCCCCCAAATTAACCTAGCGGAACCCTACAATGAGCAGTTCTTC.

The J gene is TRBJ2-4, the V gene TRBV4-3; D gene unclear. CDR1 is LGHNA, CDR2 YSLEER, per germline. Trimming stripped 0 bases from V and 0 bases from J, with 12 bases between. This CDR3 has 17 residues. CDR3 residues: CASSQEPIQIAKNIQYF. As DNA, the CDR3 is TGCGCCAGCAGCCAAGAACCGATACAAATAGCCAAAAACATTCAGTACTTC.

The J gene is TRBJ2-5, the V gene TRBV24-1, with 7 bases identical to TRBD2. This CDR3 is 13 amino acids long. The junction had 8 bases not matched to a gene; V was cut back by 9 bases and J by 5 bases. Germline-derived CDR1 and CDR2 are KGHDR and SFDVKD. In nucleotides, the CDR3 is TGTGCCACCGCGGGAGTCGGTGTGGAGACCCAGTACTTC. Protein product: CATAGVGVETQYF.

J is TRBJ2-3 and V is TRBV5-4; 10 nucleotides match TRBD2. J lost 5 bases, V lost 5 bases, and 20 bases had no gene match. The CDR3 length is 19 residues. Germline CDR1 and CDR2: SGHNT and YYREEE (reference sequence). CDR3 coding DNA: TGTGCCAGCAGTCTGGCTTGGCTAGCGGGAGACCCGGGGTTAGATACGCAGTATTTT. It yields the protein CASSLAWLAGDPGLDTQYF.

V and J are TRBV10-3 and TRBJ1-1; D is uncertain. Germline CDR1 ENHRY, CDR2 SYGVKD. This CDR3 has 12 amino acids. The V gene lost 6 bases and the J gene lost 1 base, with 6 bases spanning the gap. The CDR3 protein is CAISSGNTEAFF. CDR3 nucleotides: TGTGCCATCAGCAGTGGGAACACTGAAGCTTTCTTT.

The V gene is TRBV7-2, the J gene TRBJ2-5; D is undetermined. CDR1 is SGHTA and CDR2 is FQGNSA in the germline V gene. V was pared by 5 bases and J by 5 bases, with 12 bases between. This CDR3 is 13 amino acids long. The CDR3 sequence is CASSPIFGETQYF. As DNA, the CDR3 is TGTGCCAGCAGCCCCATATTTGGCGAGACCCAGTACTTC.

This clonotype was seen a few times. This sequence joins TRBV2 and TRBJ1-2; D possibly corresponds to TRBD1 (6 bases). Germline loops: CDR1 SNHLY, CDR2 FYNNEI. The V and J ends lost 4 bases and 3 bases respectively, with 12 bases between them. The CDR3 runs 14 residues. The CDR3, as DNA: TGTGCCAGCAGTGGGGGGCGGACAGACTATGGCTACACCTTC. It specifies CASSGGRTDYGYTF.